This T cell receptor (beta chain) is drawn from a study of cytomegalovirus exposure and HLA in healthy donors. Study-level findings and limits: A prior analysis recorded that most TCR beta V segments were productive about 87% or about 30% of the time.

The primer mix had 60 Vbeta and 13 Jbeta primers. Repertoires were generated with immunoSEQ multiplex PCR, while TCRdb's copy carries only in-frame clones and drops some. The table lists over 50,000 clones, roughly 80% of them singletons. CDR1 is ENHRY, CDR2 SYGVKD, per germline. The CDR3 runs 16 residues. J was trimmed by 2 bases and V by 6 bases; bases with no gene match: 12. About this clone itself: The antigen remains unidentified.

This clonotype originated in a man aged 35 to 55 in good health and CMV-seronegative. The V gene is TRBV10-3, the J gene TRBJ1-2, with 7 nucleotides matching TRBD1. Sequencing was done on a sample of PBMCs. The CDR3, as DNA: TGTGCCATCAGGGAGGGTAAAGGGACAGAGAACTATGGCTACACCTTC. The encoded protein is CAIREGKGTENYGYTF.